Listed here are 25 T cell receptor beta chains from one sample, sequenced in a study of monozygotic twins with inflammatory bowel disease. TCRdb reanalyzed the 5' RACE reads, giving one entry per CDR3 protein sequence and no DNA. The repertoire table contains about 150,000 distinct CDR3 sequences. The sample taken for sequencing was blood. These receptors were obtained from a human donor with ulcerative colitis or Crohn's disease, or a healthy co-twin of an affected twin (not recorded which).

The CDR3 reads CASSPRQPDTQYF. J is TRBJ2-3 and V is TRBV3-1. The length of the CDR3 is 13 residues. CDR1 is LGHDT and CDR2 is YNNKEL in the germline V gene (reference sequence).

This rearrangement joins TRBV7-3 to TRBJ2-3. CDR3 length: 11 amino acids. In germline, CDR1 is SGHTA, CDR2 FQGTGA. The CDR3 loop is CASSQGNTQYF.

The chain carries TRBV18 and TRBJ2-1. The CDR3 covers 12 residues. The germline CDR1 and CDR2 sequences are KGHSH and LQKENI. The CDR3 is CASSPLSGFQFF. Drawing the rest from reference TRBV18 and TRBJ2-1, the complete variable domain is NAGVMQNPRHLVRRRGQEARLRCSPMKGHSHVYWYRQLPEEGLKFMVYLQKENIIDESGMPKERFSAEFPKEGPSILRIQQVVRGDSAAYFCASSPLSGFQFFGPGTRLTVL.

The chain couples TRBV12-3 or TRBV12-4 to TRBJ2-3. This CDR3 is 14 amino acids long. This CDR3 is CASSRNNGLDTQYF.

CDR3 amino acids: CASSSDLGEKLFF. The chain employs TRBV5-1 and TRBJ1-4. CDR3 length: 13 amino acids. CDR1 is SGHRS and CDR2 is YFSETQ in the germline V gene.

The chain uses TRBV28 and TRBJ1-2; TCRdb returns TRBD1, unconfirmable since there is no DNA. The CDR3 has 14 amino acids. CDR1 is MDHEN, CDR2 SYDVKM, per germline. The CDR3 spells CASSDRVEGYGYTF.

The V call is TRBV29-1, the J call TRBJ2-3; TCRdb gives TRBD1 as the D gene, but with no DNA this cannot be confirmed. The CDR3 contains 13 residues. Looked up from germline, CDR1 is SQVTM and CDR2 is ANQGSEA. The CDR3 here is CSVGTASTDTQYF.

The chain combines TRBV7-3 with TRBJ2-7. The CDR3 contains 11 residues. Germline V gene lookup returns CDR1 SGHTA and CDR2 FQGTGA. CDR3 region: CASSVGREQYF.

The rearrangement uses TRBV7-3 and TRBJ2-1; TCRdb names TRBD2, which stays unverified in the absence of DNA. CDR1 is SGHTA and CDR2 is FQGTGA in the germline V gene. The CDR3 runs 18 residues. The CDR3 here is CASSLSGTSGRRGNEQFF.

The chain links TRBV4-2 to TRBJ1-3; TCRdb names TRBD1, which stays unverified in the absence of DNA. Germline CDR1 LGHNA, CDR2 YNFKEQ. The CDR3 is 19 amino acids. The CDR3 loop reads CASSQGSPGQLGWANTIYF.

CDR3 in amino acids: CASSLGTGGALTEAFF. The chain links TRBV19 to TRBJ1-1; TCRdb selects TRBD1, and the lack of DNA leaves this call unchecked. CDR3 length: 16 amino acids. In germline, CDR1 is LNHDA, CDR2 SQIVND (reference sequence). Looking up the rest from reference TRBV19 and TRBJ1-1 gives the full variable domain: DGGITQSPKYLFRKEGQNVTLSCEQNLNHDAMYWYRQDPGQGLRLIYYSQIVNDFQKGDIAEGYSVSREKKESFPLTVTSAQKNPTAFYLCASSLGTGGALTEAFFGQGTRLTVV.

CDR3 protein: CASSLGGSGNTIYF. The rearrangement links TRBV12-3 or TRBV12-4 to TRBJ1-3. The CDR3 contains 14 residues.

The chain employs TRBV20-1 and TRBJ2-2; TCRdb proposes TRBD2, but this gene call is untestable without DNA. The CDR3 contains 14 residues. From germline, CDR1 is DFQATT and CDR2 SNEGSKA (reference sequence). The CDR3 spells CSATSGAEAGELFF.

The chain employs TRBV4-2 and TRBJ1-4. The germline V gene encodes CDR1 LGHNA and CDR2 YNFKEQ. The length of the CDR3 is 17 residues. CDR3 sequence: CASSQDPLGSSNEKLFF.

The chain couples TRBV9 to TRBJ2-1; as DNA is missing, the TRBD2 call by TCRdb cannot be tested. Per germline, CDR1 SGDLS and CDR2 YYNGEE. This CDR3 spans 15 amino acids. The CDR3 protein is CASSGTGNTYNEQFF.

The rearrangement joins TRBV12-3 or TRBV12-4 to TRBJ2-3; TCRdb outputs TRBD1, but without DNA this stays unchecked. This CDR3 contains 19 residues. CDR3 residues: CASSSGQGATSGRRDTQYF.

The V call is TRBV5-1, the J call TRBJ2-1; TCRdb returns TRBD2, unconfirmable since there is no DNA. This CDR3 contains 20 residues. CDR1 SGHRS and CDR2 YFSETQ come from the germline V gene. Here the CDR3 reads CASSSLAGGCFAPDYNEQFF. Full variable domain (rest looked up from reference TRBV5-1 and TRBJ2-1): KAGVTQTPRYLIKTRGQQVTLSCSPISGHRSVSWYQQTPGQGLQFLFEYFSETQRNKGNFPGRFSGRQFSNSRSEMNVSTLELGDSALYLCASSSLAGGCFAPDYNEQFFGPGTRLTVL.

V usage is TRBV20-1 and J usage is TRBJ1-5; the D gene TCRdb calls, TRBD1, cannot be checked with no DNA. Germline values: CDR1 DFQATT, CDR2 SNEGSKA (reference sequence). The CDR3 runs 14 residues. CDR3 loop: CSARGDRGHQPQHF.

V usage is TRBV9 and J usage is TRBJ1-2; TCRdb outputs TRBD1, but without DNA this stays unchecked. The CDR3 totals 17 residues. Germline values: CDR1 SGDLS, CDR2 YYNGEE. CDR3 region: CASSVDVSGQLGYGYTF. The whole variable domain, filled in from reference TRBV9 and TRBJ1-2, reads DSGVTQTPKHLITATGQRVTLRCSPRSGDLSVYWYQQSLDQGLQFLIQYYNGEERAKGNILERFSAQQFPDLHSELNLSSLELGDSALYFCASSVDVSGQLGYGYTFGSGTRLTVV.

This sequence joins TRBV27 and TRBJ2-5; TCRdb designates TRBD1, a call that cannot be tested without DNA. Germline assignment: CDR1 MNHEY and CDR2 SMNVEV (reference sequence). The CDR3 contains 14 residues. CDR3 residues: CASSTTGGRETQYF.

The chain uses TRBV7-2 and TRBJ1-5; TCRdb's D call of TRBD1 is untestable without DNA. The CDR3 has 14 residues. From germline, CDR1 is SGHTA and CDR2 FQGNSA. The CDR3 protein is CASSLGDTNQPQHF.

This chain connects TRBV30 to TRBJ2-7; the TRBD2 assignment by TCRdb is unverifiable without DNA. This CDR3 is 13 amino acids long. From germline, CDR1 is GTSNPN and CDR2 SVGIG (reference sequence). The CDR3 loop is CAWSRRAHYEQYF.

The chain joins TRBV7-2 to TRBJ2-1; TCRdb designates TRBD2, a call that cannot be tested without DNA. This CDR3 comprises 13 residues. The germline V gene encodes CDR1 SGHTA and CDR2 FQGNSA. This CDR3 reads CTSSLDEGGEQFF.

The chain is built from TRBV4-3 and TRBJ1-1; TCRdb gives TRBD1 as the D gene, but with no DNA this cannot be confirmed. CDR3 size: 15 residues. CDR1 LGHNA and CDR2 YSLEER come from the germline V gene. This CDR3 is CASSQVSSFAPEAFF.

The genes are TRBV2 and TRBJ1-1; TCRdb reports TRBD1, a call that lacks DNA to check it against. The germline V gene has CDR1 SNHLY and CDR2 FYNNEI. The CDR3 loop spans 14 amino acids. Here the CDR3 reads CAREQGAQNTEAFF.